These T cell receptor beta chains were read from a single sample in a study of T cell changes during pregnancy in multiple sclerosis. Repertoires were generated with immunoSEQ multiplex PCR, while TCRdb's copy carries only in-frame clones and drops some. The table lists tens of thousands of clones, 85% to 95% of them singletons. This specimen consisted of peripheral blood, obtained in the third trimester of pregnancy. The receptors derive from a female donor in good health, enrolled as a control in a pregnancy study. CDR3s leave out the opening cysteine and the closing phenylalanine or tryptophan. The D gene is left open where the match is weak.

>TRBJ1-1|TRBV5-1|.
ASTLGGGGTVEAF
>TRBJ2-5|TRBV4-1|.
ASSQEAGETQY
>TRBJ2-2|TRBV9|TRBD1
ASSKGTGVAGELF
>TRBJ2-7|TRBV28|.
ASRTAGVHEQY
>TRBJ2-3|TRBV11-1|TRBD1
ASSLGTGKGDTQY
>TRBJ1-2|TRBV6-6|TRBD1
ASSYFGTGGGYT
>TRBJ2-2|TRBV30|.
AWARAARDGELF
>TRBJ2-2|TRBV9|.
ASSVGGGDTGELF
>TRBJ2-3|TRBV7-9|TRBD2
ASSSPGLAGSGTQY
>TRBJ1-5|TRBV6-6|.
ASEQIPNQPQH
>TRBJ2-1|TRBV7-2|TRBD2
ASSSHGGVSYNEQF
>TRBJ2-3|TRBV5-6|TRBD2
ASSSSSSGTLTDTQY
>TRBJ1-2|TRBV28|.
ASTGTQDYGYT
>TRBJ2-3|TRBV29-1|.
SVARDTDTQY
>TRBJ2-1|TRBV6-4|TRBD1
ASSPGQGSNEQF
>TRBJ2-1|TRBV2|TRBD1
ASSTGTGVNEQF
>TRBJ1-5|TRBV6-6|.
ASQGGYSNQPQH
>TRBJ2-2|TRBV18|TRBD1
ASSPSGTGVSTGELF
>TRBJ2-3|TRBV4-3|.
ASSQVVRESDTQY
>TRBJ2-5|TRBV6-1|.
ASRGGQIETQY
>TRBJ2-1|TRBV9|TRBD2
ASSVVASGANSYNEQF
>TRBJ2-2|TRBV4-2|.
ASSQDQNTGELF
>TRBJ2-2|TRBV11-2|TRBD1
ASSSGQGSTGELF
>TRBJ1-2|TRBV6-6|TRBD1
ASSYLDRVGDYGYT
>TRBJ2-7|TRBV15|TRBD2
ATSSRLAGGPYEQY
>TRBJ2-7|TRBV5-5|TRBD2
ASFAGVSSHEQY
>TRBJ2-7|TRBV27|TRBD2
ASFGASGAQSYEQY
>TRBJ2-7|TRBV30|TRBD1
AWFRDRPYEQY